This TCR beta chain appears in the sequencing data of a study of cytomegalovirus exposure and HLA in healthy donors. The study ran its PCR with 60 Vbeta and 13 Jbeta primers. Only in-frame clones appear in the TCRdb table, and some are missing; sequencing was by immunoSEQ multiplex PCR. The table has around 100,000 clones, 73% seen once; the top ten hold roughly 3.5%. The germline gives CDR1 MDHEN, CDR2 SYDVKM. The CDR3 is 10 residues long. The ends were cut back, 7 bases at V and 9 bases at J, with 9 bases in the middle. The specimen sequenced was PBMCs. V and J are TRBV28 and TRBJ1-2; D is undetermined. The TCR sequence derives from a man aged 35 to 55 in good health and CMV-seronegative. The CDR3 loop reads CASKSGRYTF. The CDR3 DNA is TGTGCCAGCAAATCCGGTCGCTACACCTTC.